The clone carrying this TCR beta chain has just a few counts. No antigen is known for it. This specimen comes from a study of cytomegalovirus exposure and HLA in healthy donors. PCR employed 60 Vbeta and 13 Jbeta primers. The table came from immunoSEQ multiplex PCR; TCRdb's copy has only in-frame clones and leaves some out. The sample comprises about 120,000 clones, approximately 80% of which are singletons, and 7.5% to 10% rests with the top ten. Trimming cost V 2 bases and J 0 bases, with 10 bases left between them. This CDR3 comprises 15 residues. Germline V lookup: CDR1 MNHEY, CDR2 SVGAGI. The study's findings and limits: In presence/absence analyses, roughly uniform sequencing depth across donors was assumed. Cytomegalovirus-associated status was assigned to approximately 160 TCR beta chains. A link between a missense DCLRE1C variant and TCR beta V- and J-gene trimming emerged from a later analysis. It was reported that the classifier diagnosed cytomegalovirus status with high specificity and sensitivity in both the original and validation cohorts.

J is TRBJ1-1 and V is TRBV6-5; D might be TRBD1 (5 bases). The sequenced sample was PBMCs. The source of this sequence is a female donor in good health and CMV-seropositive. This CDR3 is CASSYGAGLNTEAFF. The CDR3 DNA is TGTGCCAGCAGTTACGGGGCCGGCTTGAACACTGAAGCTTTCTTT.